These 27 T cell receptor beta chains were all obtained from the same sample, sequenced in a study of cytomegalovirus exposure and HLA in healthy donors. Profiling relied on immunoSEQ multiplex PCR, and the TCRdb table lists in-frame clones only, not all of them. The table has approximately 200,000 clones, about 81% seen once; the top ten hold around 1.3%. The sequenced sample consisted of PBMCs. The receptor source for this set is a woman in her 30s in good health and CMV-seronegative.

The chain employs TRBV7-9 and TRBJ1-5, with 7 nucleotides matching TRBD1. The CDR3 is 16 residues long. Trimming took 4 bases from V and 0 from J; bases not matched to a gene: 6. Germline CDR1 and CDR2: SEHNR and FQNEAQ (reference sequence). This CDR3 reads CASSSYRGLSNQPQHF. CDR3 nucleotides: TGTGCCAGCAGCTCTTACAGGGGTCTTAGCAATCAGCCCCAGCATTTT.

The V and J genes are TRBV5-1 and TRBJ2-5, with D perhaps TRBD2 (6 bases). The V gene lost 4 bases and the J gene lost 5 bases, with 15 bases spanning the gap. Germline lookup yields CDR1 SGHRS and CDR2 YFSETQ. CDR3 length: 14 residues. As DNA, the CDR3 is TGCGCCAGCAGCCCGGGGGTCGTGGAGGAGACCCAGTACTTC. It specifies CASSPGVVEETQYF.

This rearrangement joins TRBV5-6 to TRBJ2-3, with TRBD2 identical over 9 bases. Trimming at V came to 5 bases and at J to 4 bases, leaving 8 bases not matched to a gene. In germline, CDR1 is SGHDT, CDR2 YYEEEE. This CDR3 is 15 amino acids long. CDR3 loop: CASRESGRFPDTQYF. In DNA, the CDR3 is TGTGCCAGCAGGGAGAGCGGGAGGTTCCCAGATACGCAGTATTTT.

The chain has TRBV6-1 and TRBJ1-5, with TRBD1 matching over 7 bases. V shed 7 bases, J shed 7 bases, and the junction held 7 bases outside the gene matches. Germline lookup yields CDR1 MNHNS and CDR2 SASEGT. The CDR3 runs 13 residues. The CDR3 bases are TGTGCCAGCATCAAGGGGGCGGGACAGCCCCAGCATTTT. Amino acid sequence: CASIKGAGQPQHF.

CDR3: CASSAGTSGGYEQYF. DNA for the CDR3: TGTGCCAGCAGTGCCGGGACTAGCGGGGGGTACGAGCAGTACTTC. The chain recombines TRBV28 with TRBJ2-7; the match to TRBD2 covers 15 bases. The V segment lost 5 bases and the J segment 4 bases; nucleotides outside the gene matches: 3. Germline CDR1 MDHEN, CDR2 SYDVKM. The CDR3 is made up of 15 amino acids.

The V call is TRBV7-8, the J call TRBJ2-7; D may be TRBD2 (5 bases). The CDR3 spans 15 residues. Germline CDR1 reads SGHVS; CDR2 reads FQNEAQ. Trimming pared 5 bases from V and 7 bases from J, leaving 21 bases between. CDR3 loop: CASSQTGSSLYEQYF. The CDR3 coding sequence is TGTGCCAGCAGCCAGACCGGGTCTAGCCTCTATGAGCAGTACTTC.

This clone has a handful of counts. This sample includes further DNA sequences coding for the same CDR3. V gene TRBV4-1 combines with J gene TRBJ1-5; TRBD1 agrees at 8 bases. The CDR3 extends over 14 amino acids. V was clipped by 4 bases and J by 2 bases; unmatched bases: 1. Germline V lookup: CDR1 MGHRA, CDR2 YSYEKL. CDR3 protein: CASSPTGGNQPQHF. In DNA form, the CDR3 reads TGCGCCAGCAGCCCGACAGGGGGCAATCAGCCCCAGCATTTT.

The CDR3: CASWNRGTMNTEAFF. The CDR3 DNA follows: TGTGCCAGTTGGAACAGGGGTACGATGAACACTGAAGCTTTCTTT. The rearrangement joins TRBV19 to TRBJ1-1, with TRBD1 matching 7 bases. CDR1 is LNHDA, CDR2 SQIVND, per germline (reference sequence). The V gene end was trimmed by 8 bases and the J gene end by 0 bases; junction bases not matched to a gene: 9. This CDR3 contains 15 residues.

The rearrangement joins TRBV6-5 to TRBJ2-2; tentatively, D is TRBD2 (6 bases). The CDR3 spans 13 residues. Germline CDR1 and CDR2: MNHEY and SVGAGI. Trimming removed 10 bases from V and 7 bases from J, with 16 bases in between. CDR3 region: CATIEGEVGELFF. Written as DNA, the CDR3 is TGTGCCACAATAGAAGGGGAGGTCGGGGAGCTGTTTTTT.

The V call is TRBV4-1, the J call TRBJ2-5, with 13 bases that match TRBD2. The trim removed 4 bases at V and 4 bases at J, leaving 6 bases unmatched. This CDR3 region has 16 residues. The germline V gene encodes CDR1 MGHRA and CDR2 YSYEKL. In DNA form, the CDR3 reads TGCGCCAGCAGCCTACGGACTAGCGGGAGCGCAGAGACCCAGTACTTC. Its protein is CASSLRTSGSAETQYF.

This chain's CDR3 is CAWRDRVGNQPQHF. CDR3 DNA: TGTGCCTGGAGAGACAGGGTTGGCAATCAGCCCCAGCATTTT. This chain uses TRBV30 with TRBJ1-5; 7 nucleotides align to TRBD1. CDR1 and CDR2 from the germline V gene are GTSNPN and SVGIG (reference sequence). V dropped 3 bases and J dropped 2; count of bases not matched to a gene: 4. This CDR3 has 14 residues.

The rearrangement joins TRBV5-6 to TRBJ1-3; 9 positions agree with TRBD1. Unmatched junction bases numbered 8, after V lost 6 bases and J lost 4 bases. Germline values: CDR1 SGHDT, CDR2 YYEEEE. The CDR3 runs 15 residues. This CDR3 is CASNPRGTGGNTIYF. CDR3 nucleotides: TGTGCCAGCAACCCGAGGGGGACAGGGGGAAACACCATATATTTT.

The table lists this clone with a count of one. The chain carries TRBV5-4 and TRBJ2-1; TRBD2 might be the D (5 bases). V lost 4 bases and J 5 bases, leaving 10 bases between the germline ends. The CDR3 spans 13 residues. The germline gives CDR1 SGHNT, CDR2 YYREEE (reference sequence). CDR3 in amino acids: CASSAAGDNEQFF. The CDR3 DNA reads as TGTGCCAGCAGCGCCGCGGGTGACAATGAGCAGTTCTTC.

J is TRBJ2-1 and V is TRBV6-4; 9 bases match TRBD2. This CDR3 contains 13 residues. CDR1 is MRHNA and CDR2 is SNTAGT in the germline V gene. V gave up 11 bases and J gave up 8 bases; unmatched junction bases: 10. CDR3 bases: TGTGCCGTCAGCGGGGGGCCCGAGCATGAGCAGTTCTTC. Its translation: CAVSGGPEHEQFF.

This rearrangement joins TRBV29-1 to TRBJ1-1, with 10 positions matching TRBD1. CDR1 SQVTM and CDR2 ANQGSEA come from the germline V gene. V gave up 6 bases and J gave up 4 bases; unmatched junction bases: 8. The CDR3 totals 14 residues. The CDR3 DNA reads TGCAGCGTACCGAAAGGGACAGGGGTCACTGAAGCTTTCTTT. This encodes CSVPKGTGVTEAFF.

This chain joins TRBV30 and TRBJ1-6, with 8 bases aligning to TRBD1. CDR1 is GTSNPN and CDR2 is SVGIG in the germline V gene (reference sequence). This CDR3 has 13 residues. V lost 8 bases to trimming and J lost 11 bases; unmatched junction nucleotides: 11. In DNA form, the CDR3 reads TGTGCCATAAACCGGGACAGGACTACACCCCTCCACTTT. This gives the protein CAINRDRTTPLHF.

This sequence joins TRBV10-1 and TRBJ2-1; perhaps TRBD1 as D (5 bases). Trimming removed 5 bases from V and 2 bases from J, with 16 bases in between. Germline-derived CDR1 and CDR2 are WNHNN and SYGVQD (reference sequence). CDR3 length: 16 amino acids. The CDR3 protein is CASSPIQGITYNEQFF. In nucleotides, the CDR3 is TGCGCCAGCAGTCCAATCCAGGGAATTACCTACAATGAGCAGTTCTTC.

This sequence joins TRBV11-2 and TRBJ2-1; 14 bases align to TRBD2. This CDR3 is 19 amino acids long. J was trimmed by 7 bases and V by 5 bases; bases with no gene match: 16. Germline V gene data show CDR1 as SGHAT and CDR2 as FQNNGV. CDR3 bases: TGTGCCAGCAGCCGGCTTGCAGCCGGGACTAGCGGGAGTAGAAATGAGCAGTTCTTC. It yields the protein CASSRLAAGTSGSRNEQFF.

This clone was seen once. The CDR3 coding sequence is TGTGCCAGCAGTCGACAGGGAAACGAGCAGTACTTC. It translates to CASSRQGNEQYF. The V gene is TRBV6-5, the J gene TRBJ2-7; 7 nucleotides match TRBD1. CDR1 is MNHEY and CDR2 is SVGAGI in the germline V gene. Losses at the gene ends were 5 bases for V and 5 bases for J; bases not matched to a gene: 3. This CDR3 comprises 12 residues.

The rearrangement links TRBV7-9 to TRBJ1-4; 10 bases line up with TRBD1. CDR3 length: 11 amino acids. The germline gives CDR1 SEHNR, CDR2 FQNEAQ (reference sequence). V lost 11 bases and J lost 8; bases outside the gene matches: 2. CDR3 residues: CAGGQGEKLFF. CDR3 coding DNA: TGTGCCGGGGGACAGGGGGAAAAACTGTTTTTT.

CDR3 protein: CAWSAGQGRNQPQHF. The CDR3 coding sequence is TGTGCCTGGAGTGCGGGACAGGGCCGCAATCAGCCCCAGCATTTT. V usage is TRBV30 and J usage is TRBJ1-5, with 9 bases fitting TRBD1. The V gene's germline CDR1 is GTSNPN and CDR2 SVGIG (reference sequence). V shed 1 base, J shed 2 bases, and the junction held 3 bases outside the gene matches. This CDR3 comprises 15 residues.

This chain's CDR3 is CASSLYRQGVRETQYF. The DNA of the CDR3 is TGTGCCAGCAGTTTATATCGCCAGGGGGTTCGGGAGACCCAGTACTTC. The chain recombines TRBV27 with TRBJ2-5; 7 bases are shared with TRBD1. The V and J ends lost 1 base and 5 bases, in that order; junction bases with no gene match: 10. CDR3 size: 16 residues. Germline CDR1 MNHEY, CDR2 SMNVEV (reference sequence).

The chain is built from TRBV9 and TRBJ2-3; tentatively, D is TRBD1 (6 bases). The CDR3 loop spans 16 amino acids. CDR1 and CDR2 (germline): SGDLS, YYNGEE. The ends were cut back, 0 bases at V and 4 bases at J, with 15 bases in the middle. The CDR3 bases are TGTGCCAGCAGCGTAGAGGGCAGGGGCTTCCCAGATACGCAGTATTTT. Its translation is CASSVEGRGFPDTQYF.

CDR3 nucleotides: TGTGCCAGCAGCCTCCTAGGGCGGGAAAACGAGCAGTACTTC. Amino acid sequence: CASSLLGRENEQYF. The rearrangement links TRBV14 to TRBJ2-7; D is possibly TRBD2 (6 bases). The CDR3 covers 14 residues. Trimming took 4 bases from V and 5 from J, leaving 15 bases between them. Germline values: CDR1 SGHDN, CDR2 FVKESK.

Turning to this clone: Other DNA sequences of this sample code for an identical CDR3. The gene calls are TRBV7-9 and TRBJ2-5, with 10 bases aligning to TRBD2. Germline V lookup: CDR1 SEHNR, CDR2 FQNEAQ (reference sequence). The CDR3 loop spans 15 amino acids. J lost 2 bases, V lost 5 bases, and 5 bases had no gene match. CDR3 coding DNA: TGTGCCAGCAGCCTCAGGACTAGCGGTCAAGAGACCCAGTACTTC. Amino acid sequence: CASSLRTSGQETQYF.

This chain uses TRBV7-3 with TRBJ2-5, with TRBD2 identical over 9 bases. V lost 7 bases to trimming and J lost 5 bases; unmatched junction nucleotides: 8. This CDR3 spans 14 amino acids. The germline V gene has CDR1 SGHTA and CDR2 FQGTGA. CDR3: CASNKAGGRETQYF. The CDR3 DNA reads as TGTGCCAGCAACAAAGCGGGGGGCCGGGAGACCCAGTACTTC.

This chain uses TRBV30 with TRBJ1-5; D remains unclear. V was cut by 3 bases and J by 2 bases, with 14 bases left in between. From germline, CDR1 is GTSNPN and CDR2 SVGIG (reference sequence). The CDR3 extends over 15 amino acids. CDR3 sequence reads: CAWSRPEEGNQPQHF. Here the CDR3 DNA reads TGTGCCTGGAGCCGCCCCGAGGAGGGCAATCAGCCCCAGCATTTT.